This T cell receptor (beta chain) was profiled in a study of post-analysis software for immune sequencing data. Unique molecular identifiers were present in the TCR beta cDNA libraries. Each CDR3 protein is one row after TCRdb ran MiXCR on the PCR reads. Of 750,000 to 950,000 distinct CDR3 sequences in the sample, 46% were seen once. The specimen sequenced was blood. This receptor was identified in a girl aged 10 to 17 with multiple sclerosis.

This CDR3 reads CSVWTGGGTSSTF. The CDR3 DNA sequence: TGCAGCGTCTGGACAGGTGGCGGGACCTCAAGCACCTTC. The rearrangement joins TRBV29-1 to TRBJ1-2; 7 bases match TRBD1. Per germline, CDR1 SQVTM and CDR2 ANQGSEA. The ends lost 6 bases at V and 13 bases at J; junction bases unmatched: 17. The CDR3 contains 13 residues.